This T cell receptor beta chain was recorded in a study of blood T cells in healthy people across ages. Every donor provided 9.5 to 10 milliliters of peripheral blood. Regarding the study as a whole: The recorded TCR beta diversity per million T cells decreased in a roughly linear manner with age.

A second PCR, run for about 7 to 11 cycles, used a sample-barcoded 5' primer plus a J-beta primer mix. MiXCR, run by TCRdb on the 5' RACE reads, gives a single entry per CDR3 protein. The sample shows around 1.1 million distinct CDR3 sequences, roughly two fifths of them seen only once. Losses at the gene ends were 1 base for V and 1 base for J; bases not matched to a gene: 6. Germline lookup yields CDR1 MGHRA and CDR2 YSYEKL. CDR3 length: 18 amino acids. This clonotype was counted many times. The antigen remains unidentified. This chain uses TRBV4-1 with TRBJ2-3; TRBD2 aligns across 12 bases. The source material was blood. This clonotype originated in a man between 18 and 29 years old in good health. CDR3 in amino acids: CASSQAQASGGGTDTQYF. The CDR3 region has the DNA TGCGCCAGCAGCCAAGCCCAGGCTAGCGGGGGGGGCACAGATACGCAGTATTTT.